Presented here are 18 T cell receptor beta chains from one specimen sequenced in a study of OX40 agonist ivuxolimab in advanced cancers. TCRdb's table, derived via immunoSEQ multiplex PCR, lists solely in-frame clones and lacks some. Among around 51,000 clones listed, about 90% were seen once. The sample was CD4+ or CD8+ T cells sorted from blood, taken in a trial of the OX40 agonist ivuxolimab. The receptors shown here come from an adult with an advanced solid tumor such as melanoma, head and neck, liver or kidney cancer.

The chain carries TRBV19 and TRBJ2-3; D gene uncertain. Trimming took 6 bases from V and 0 from J, leaving 7 bases between them. The germline V gene has CDR1 LNHDA and CDR2 SQIVND (reference sequence). CDR3 length equals 13 residues. The chain's CDR3 is CASRPQSTDTQYF. The CDR3, as DNA: TGTGCCAGTAGGCCACAGAGCACAGATACGCAGTATTTT.

This clone was counted a single time. J is TRBJ2-3 and V is TRBV7-6, with TRBD1 as a possible D gene (5 bases). Germline V CDR1 and CDR2: SGHVS, FNYEAQ. Between the trimmed V and J ends, which lost 4 bases and 0 bases, there was a span of 20 bases. CDR3 size: 18 residues. The CDR3 bases are TGTGCCAGCAGCTCACAACCCGCACGGACACTCAGCACAGATACGCAGTATTTT. Amino acid sequence: CASSSQPARTLSTDTQYF. The entire variable domain, with the rest obtained from reference TRBV7-6 and TRBJ2-3, is as follows: GAGVSQSPRYKVTKRGQDVALRCDPISGHVSLYWYRQALGQGPEFLTYFNYEAQQDKSGLPNDRFSAERPEGSISTLTIQRTEQRDSAMYRCASSSQPARTLSTDTQYFGPGTRLTVL.

The chain combines TRBV11-3 with TRBJ1-6; D is ambiguous. V was shortened by 2 bases and J by 8 bases, with 7 bases between the two germline ends. The germline V gene encodes CDR1 SGHNT and CDR2 YENEEA. CDR3 length equals 13 residues. CDR3 in DNA: TGTGCCAGCAGCTTAAACGGTGATTCACCCCTCCACTTT. Amino acid sequence: CASSLNGDSPLHF.

A note on this clone: At one end the junction does not follow the germline gene, possibly because of a read error. V usage is TRBV7-7 and J usage is TRBJ2-2, with 7 bases that match TRBD2. The CDR3 runs to 14 residues. Germline lookup yields CDR1 SSHAT and CDR2 FNYEAQ (reference sequence). The CDR3 DNA follows: TGTGCTAGCAGCTTCAGACTAGCTTCCGGGGAGCTGTTTTTT. Translating gives CASSFRLASGELFF.

This chain links TRBV2 with TRBJ1-5; 9 bases agree with TRBD1. CDR1 is SNHLY and CDR2 is FYNNEI in the germline V gene. V was clipped by 6 bases and J by 4 bases; unmatched bases: 4. CDR3 length: 14 amino acids. The CDR3 sequence is CASRDRGSNQPQHF. The CDR3, as DNA: TGTGCCAGCAGAGACAGGGGGTCAAATCAGCCCCAGCATTTT.

The rearrangement uses TRBV30 and TRBJ2-7, with D unresolved. V was pared by 0 bases and J by 4 bases, with 4 bases between. Germline CDR1 reads GTSNPN; CDR2 reads SVGIG (reference sequence). The CDR3 is 11 residues long. The chain's CDR3 is CAWSVSYEQYF. CDR3 bases: TGTGCCTGGAGTGTAAGTTACGAGCAGTACTTC.

Note on this clone: This same CDR3 is encoded by further DNA sequences in the sample. J is TRBJ1-2 and V is TRBV19; the D is unclear. CDR1 is LNHDA, CDR2 SQIVND, per germline (reference sequence). This CDR3 region has 14 residues. V lost 3 bases to trimming and J lost 0 bases, with 8 bases between them. In DNA form, the CDR3 reads TGTGCCAGTAGTATTTTGGGAGCTAACTATGGCTACACCTTC. Translating it yields CASSILGANYGYTF. Complete variable domain (other parts from reference TRBV19 and TRBJ1-2): DGGITQSPKYLFRKEGQNVTLSCEQNLNHDAMYWYRQDPGQGLRLIYYSQIVNDFQKGDIAEGYSVSREKKESFPLTVTSAQKNPTAFYLCASSILGANYGYTFGSGTRLTVV.

This clone appeared a single time. The J gene is TRBJ1-1, the V gene TRBV28, with D possibly being TRBD1 (5 bases). This CDR3 spans 12 amino acids. Germline V gene data show CDR1 as MDHEN and CDR2 as SYDVKM. Between the trimmed V and J ends, which lost 6 bases and 7 bases, there was a span of 12 bases. The DNA of the CDR3 is TGTGCCAGCAGCCTTAACAGGATTGAAGCTTTCTTT. This gives the protein CASSLNRIEAFF.

The chain carries TRBV5-4 and TRBJ2-5; D is uncertain. The V end lost 4 bases, the J end lost 6 bases, and 7 bases lay between the germline ends. The germline V gene encodes CDR1 SGHNT and CDR2 YYREEE (reference sequence). The CDR3 has 11 residues. CDR3: CASSHTKTQYF. DNA of the CDR3: TGTGCCAGCAGCCACACCAAGACCCAGTACTTC.

This rearrangement joins TRBV19 to TRBJ2-2; 8 bases fit TRBD1. The CDR3 totals 17 residues. J gave up 6 bases and V 0 bases, and 9 bases lay outside the gene matches. Germline CDR1 LNHDA, CDR2 SQIVND (reference sequence). CDR3 region: CASSIDWGQVMSGELFF. CDR3 DNA sequence: TGTGCCAGTAGTATAGATTGGGGACAGGTTATGTCCGGGGAGCTGTTTTTT.

The chain carries TRBV10-3 and TRBJ2-6, with 8 bases lining up with TRBD1. CDR1 ENHRY and CDR2 SYGVKD come from the germline V gene. The CDR3 is 17 amino acids. V gave up 7 bases and J gave up 0 bases; unmatched junction bases: 8. The CDR3 coding sequence is TGTGCCATCAATCGCGGGGACAGGAGCTCTGGGGCCAACGTCCTGACTTTC. It codes for CAINRGDRSSGANVLTF.

The chain links TRBV30 to TRBJ1-5, with TRBD1 as a possible D gene (5 bases). Trimming cost V 3 bases and J 5 bases, with 35 bases left between them. The germline V gene has CDR1 GTSNPN and CDR2 SVGIG (reference sequence). CDR3 size: 21 residues. CDR3 nucleotide sequence: TGTGCCTGGAGCCTAATGCACCCACGGTCCGGCGGTCGGGGGAAAGATCAGCCCCAGCATTTT. Amino acid sequence: CAWSLMHPRSGGRGKDQPQHF.

V and J are TRBV28 and TRBJ1-1, with D perhaps matching TRBD1 (6 bases). The CDR3 covers 15 residues. CDR1 and CDR2 (germline): MDHEN, SYDVKM. V lost 5 bases to trimming and J lost 0 bases, with 13 bases between them. CDR3 amino acids: CASSGQQGMNTEAFF. CDR3 sequence (DNA): TGTGCCAGCAGTGGACAACAGGGTATGAACACTGAAGCTTTCTTT.

The chain recombines TRBV19 with TRBJ1-5, with 9 bases aligning to TRBD1. The germline CDR1 and CDR2 sequences are LNHDA and SQIVND (reference sequence). The CDR3 is made up of 17 amino acids. The trim removed 8 bases at V and 4 bases at J, leaving 15 bases unmatched. CDR3 sequence: CASSPLEQGAWNQPQHF. The CDR3 DNA is TGTGCCAGTTCGCCCCTTGAACAGGGGGCGTGGAATCAGCCCCAGCATTTT.

The V gene is TRBV5-1, the J gene TRBJ1-5; D is ambiguous. Germline V gene sequence: CDR1 SGHRS, CDR2 YFSETQ. V shed 0 bases and J shed 7 bases, with 8 bases lying between them. This CDR3 is 13 amino acids long. The CDR3 loop is CASSLGGDQPQHF. Here the CDR3 DNA reads TGCGCCAGCAGCTTGGGGGGTGACCAGCCCCAGCATTTT. The full variable domain, its missing parts supplied by reference TRBV5-1 and TRBJ1-5, is KAGVTQTPRYLIKTRGQQVTLSCSPISGHRSVSWYQQTPGQGLQFLFEYFSETQRNKGNFPGRFSGRQFSNSRSEMNVSTLELGDSALYLCASSLGGDQPQHFGDGTRLSIL.

This chain links TRBV15 with TRBJ2-5, with 9 bases that match TRBD2. The trim removed 5 bases at V and 11 bases at J, leaving 15 bases unmatched. The CDR3 covers 15 residues. Germline V gene data show CDR1 as LNHNV and CDR2 as YYDKDF (reference sequence). In DNA form, the CDR3 reads TGTGCCACCAGCCACCCGGGCGGGAGGGCCTGGGAGCAGTACTTC. Residues: CATSHPGGRAWEQYF.

The V gene is TRBV6-1, the J gene TRBJ1-2; tentative D call: TRBD1 (5 bases). With 5 bases removed from V and 2 bases from J, the gap between germline ends came to 9 bases. The CDR3 runs 13 residues. Germline CDR1 and CDR2: MNHNS and SASEGT. As DNA, the CDR3 is TGTGCCAGCAGTTATCGACAGAACTATGGCTACACCTTC. Its protein is CASSYRQNYGYTF.

Only one count was recorded for this clone. The chain has TRBV18 and TRBJ2-5, with 7 nucleotides matching TRBD1. Matching the DNA end better, TRBJ2-7 makes the J call doubtful. CDR1 is KGHSH, CDR2 LQKENI, per germline. The CDR3 runs to 16 residues. This chain's CDR3 is CASSLLPGTATYEQYF. As DNA, the CDR3 is TGTGCCAGCTCACTTCTCCCCGGGACAGCTACCTACGAGCAGTACTTC.